Listed here are 10 T cell receptor beta chains from one sample, sequenced in a study of control samples from healthy donors and cancer patients (dated by TCRdb to the early 2020s). Preparation of the library involved the immunoSEQ multiplex PCR assay. In its TCRdb copy, this immuneACCESS table keeps in-frame sequences only and misses some clones. Where compared with another copy, unresolved V genes explain less than half of these, and the others have no known cause. The sample records about 80,000 clones, roughly 89% of which are singletons. The ten most abundant clones make up roughly a sixth of the sample. Source material: blood. All receptors derive from a man in his fifties or sixties in good health.

V and J are TRBV27 and TRBJ2-2, with D unresolved. V lost 4 bases, J lost 8 bases, and 2 bases lay in between. The CDR3 is 10 residues long. The germline V gene encodes CDR1 MNHEY and CDR2 SMNVEV (reference sequence). This CDR3 is CASSYGELFF. The CDR3 DNA reads as TGTGCCAGCAGTTATGGGGAGCTGTTTTTT.

CDR3 sequence reads: CASRPGQGDNSPLHF. The CDR3 DNA is TGTGCCAGCAGACCGGGACAGGGGGATAATTCACCCCTCCACTTT. This chain joins TRBV27 and TRBJ1-6; 11 bases are a match to TRBD1. The CDR3 length is 15 residues. The ends lost 6 bases at V and 5 bases at J; junction bases unmatched: 3. Looked up from germline, CDR1 is MNHEY and CDR2 is SMNVEV (reference sequence).

The chain links TRBV27 to TRBJ1-1; 10 positions agree with TRBD1. Germline values: CDR1 MNHEY, CDR2 SMNVEV (reference sequence). The CDR3 length is 19 residues. The junction had 13 bases not matched to a gene; V was cut back by 3 bases and J by 0 bases. The CDR3, as DNA: TGTGCCAGCAGTTTGAAGGGTTTTTCGACAGGGGGCTTGAACACTGAAGCTTTCTTT. Amino acids: CASSLKGFSTGGLNTEAFF.

This chain connects TRBV18 to TRBJ2-2, with a tentative D call TRBD1 (5 bases). The CDR3 sequence is 14 residues long. Germline V gene sequence: CDR1 KGHSH, CDR2 LQKENI. Deletions cut 2 bases from V and 5 bases from J, with 9 bases between. CDR3 sequence (DNA): TGTGCCAGCTCACCAGGCAGGGCGACCGGGGAGCTGTTTTTT. This codes for CASSPGRATGELFF.

This clone was detected once. The rearrangement links TRBV24-1 to TRBJ2-1, with TRBD2 matching over 9 bases. Germline V CDR1 and CDR2: KGHDR, SFDVKD. This CDR3 contains 15 residues. Trimming took 7 bases from V and 0 from J; bases not matched to a gene: 3. The CDR3 region is CATRRAGGSYNEQFF. CDR3 in DNA: TGTGCCACCAGGAGAGCGGGGGGCTCCTACAATGAGCAGTTCTTC.

The chain employs TRBV4-3 and TRBJ1-5; no clear D gene. CDR1 is LGHNA, CDR2 YSLEER, per germline. The V gene lost 4 bases and the J gene lost 4 bases, with 11 bases spanning the gap. The CDR3 extends over 14 amino acids. The CDR3 DNA sequence: TGCGCCAGCAGCCTGGTGACGGGGAATCAGCCCCAGCATTTT. It specifies CASSLVTGNQPQHF.

This chain links TRBV4-1 with TRBJ2-1; D unresolved. V was pared by 0 bases and J by 8 bases, with 5 bases between. Germline loops: CDR1 MGHRA, CDR2 YSYEKL. CDR3 length equals 12 residues. The CDR3 DNA reads TGCGCCAGCAGCCAAGATCGGGATGAGCAGTTCTTC. Encoded protein: CASSQDRDEQFF.

On this clone: The sample contains more than one DNA sequence encoding this CDR3. The chain carries TRBV6-2 or TRBV6-3 and TRBJ1-1; no reliable D call. V was clipped by 2 bases and J by 1 base, with 5 bases between them. Per germline, CDR1 MNHEY and CDR2 SVGEGT. The CDR3 spans 13 residues. The CDR3 loop reads CASSYGGNTEAFF. In nucleotides, the CDR3 is TGTGCCAGCAGTTACGGTGGGAACACTGAAGCTTTCTTT.

This clone has only one observation. J is TRBJ2-3 and V is TRBV14, with D perhaps TRBD2 (5 bases). The CDR3 runs 16 residues. Trimming stripped 2 bases from V and 0 bases from J, with 12 bases between. The germline V gene has CDR1 SGHDN and CDR2 FVKESK. The DNA for the CDR3 is TGTGCCAGCAGCCAAAGGACTTTCCTTAGCACAGATACGCAGTATTTT. Translated, it gives CASSQRTFLSTDTQYF.

CDR3 DNA sequence: TGCGCCAGCAGCCAAAACAGGGGGCCGTCTGGAAACACCATATATTTT. It is translated as CASSQNRGPSGNTIYF. The J gene is TRBJ1-3, the V gene TRBV4-1, with 9 positions matching TRBD1. This CDR3 comprises 16 residues. CDR1 is MGHRA, CDR2 YSYEKL, per germline. V lost 2 bases and J lost 1; bases outside the gene matches: 3.